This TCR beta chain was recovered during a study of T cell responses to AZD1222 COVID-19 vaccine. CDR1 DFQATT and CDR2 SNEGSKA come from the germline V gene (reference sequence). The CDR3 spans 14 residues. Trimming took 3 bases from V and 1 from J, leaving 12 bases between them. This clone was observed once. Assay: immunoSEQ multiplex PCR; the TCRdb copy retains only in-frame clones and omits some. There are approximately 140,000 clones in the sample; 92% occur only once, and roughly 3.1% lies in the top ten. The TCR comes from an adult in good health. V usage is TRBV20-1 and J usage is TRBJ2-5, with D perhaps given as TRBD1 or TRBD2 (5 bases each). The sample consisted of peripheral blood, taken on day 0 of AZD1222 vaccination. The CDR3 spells CSASTAGTQETQYF. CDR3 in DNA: TGCAGTGCTAGTACTGCCGGGACCCAAGAGACCCAGTACTTC.